The 16 T cell receptor beta chains in this list originate from one sample, sequenced in a study of blood T cell repertoires in COVID-19. Clones were read by immunoSEQ multiplex PCR, and TCRdb kept only the in-frame ones, dropping some. Of some 150,000 clones in the sample, 75% to 80% were seen once. The sample was PBMCs or T cells enriched from blood (not recorded which). These receptor sequences come from a woman aged 45-59 years who had recovered from COVID-19.

This clone was counted a single time. This sequence joins TRBV7-2 and TRBJ2-3, with TRBD2 matching over 11 bases. CDR3 size: 15 residues. Germline V gene lookup returns CDR1 SGHTA and CDR2 FQGNSA. The V segment lost 8 bases and the J segment 4 bases; nucleotides outside the gene matches: 8. The CDR3, as DNA: TGTGCCAGCCGCCTGGGACTAGCGGCCGCAGATACGCAGTATTTT. Its translation: CASRLGLAAADTQYF.

The J gene is TRBJ2-1, the V gene TRBV24-1; D gene unclear. V was clipped by 9 bases and J by 8 bases, with 22 bases between them. This CDR3 region has 15 residues. CDR1 KGHDR and CDR2 SFDVKD come from the germline V gene. The CDR3 DNA reads TGTGCCACCGATCCCTCAGGTTTCCTTACTCATGAGCAGTTCTTC. Its translation: CATDPSGFLTHEQFF.

The rearrangement joins TRBV9 to TRBJ1-5; D ambiguous. Germline V gives CDR1 SGDLS, CDR2 YYNGEE. The CDR3 extends over 14 amino acids. V was cut by 4 bases and J by 1 base, with 9 bases left in between. The CDR3 sequence: CASSPGGSNQPQHF. DNA of the CDR3: TGTGCCAGCAGCCCTGGCGGGAGCAATCAGCCCCAGCATTTT.

The CDR3 sequence is CASSRRARSGGPSTDTQYF. The CDR3 nucleotides are TGTGCCAGCTCACGCCGGGCGAGGAGCGGGGGGCCCAGCACAGATACGCAGTATTTT. The V call is TRBV18, the J call TRBJ2-3; the match to TRBD2 covers 9 bases. V was pared by 4 bases and J by 0 bases, with 14 bases of the junction left unmatched. The CDR3 loop spans 19 amino acids. The germline gives CDR1 KGHSH, CDR2 LQKENI.

The chain employs TRBV25-1 and TRBJ2-7; TRBD1 agrees at 7 bases. CDR1 and CDR2 from the germline V gene are MGHDK and SYGVNS. J gave up 5 bases and V 8 bases, and 9 bases lay outside the gene matches. The CDR3 consists of 13 residues. For the CDR3, the DNA is TGTGCCAGCGCTCGGACAGGAAGAGACGAGCAGTACTTC. It specifies CASARTGRDEQYF.

The CDR3 protein is CASTIGQVNYGYTF. The DNA for the CDR3 is TGTGCCAGCACCATAGGACAGGTTAACTATGGCTACACCTTC. The V call is TRBV2, the J call TRBJ1-2; 7 positions agree with TRBD1. V gave up 7 bases and J gave up 1 base; unmatched junction bases: 6. CDR1 SNHLY and CDR2 FYNNEI come from the germline V gene. CDR3 length equals 14 residues.

Only a few counts were recorded for this clone. The chain uses TRBV13 and TRBJ2-1, with 9 bases fitting TRBD2. Germline values: CDR1 PRHDT, CDR2 FYEKMQ (reference sequence). The trim removed 0 bases at V and 6 bases at J, leaving 3 bases unmatched. The CDR3 extends over 15 amino acids. CDR3 DNA sequence: TGTGCCAGCAGCTTAGGGACTAGCGGCCTCAATGAGCAGTTCTTC. Its protein is CASSLGTSGLNEQFF.

This chain connects TRBV11-2 to TRBJ1-2; D perhaps matches TRBD1 (6 bases). CDR1 and CDR2 (germline): SGHAT, FQNNGV. This CDR3 has 11 residues. The ends were cut back, 8 bases at V and 6 bases at J, with 10 bases in the middle. CDR3 region: CASGQGHGYTF. The CDR3 nucleotides read TGTGCCAGCGGCCAGGGGCATGGCTACACCTTC.

The chain carries TRBV28 and TRBJ1-1; 7 bases align to TRBD1. The CDR3 is 15 residues long. Trimming at V came to 1 base and at J to 3 bases, leaving 5 bases not matched to a gene. Germline loops: CDR1 MDHEN, CDR2 SYDVKM. In DNA, the CDR3 is TGTGCCAGCAGTTTATTCGGGGACAGACACACTGAAGCTTTCTTT. It specifies CASSLFGDRHTEAFF.

The chain combines TRBV11-3 with TRBJ2-7; a weak D match, TRBD1 (6 bases). V was pared by 0 bases and J by 7 bases, with 10 bases between. From germline, CDR1 is SGHNT and CDR2 YENEEA. The CDR3 length is 13 residues. Here the CDR3 DNA reads TGTGCCAGCAGCTTAGATAGGGGGAAGGAGCAGTACTTC. The encoded protein is CASSLDRGKEQYF.

This clone was recorded many times. This sequence joins TRBV18 and TRBJ2-7; D possibly corresponds to TRBD2 (5 bases). The ends were cut back, 1 base at V and 0 bases at J, with 10 bases in the middle. The CDR3 is 15 amino acids. CDR1 is KGHSH, CDR2 LQKENI, per germline. The CDR3 DNA reads TGTGCCAGCTCACCACGAACCCGGGGCTCCTACGAGCAGTACTTC. Protein: CASSPRTRGSYEQYF.

The rearrangement joins TRBV5-1 to TRBJ2-2, with 15 positions matching TRBD2. The CDR3 totals 16 residues. CDR1 SGHRS and CDR2 YFSETQ come from the germline V gene. J gave up 6 bases and V 4 bases, and 4 bases lay outside the gene matches. The CDR3 loop reads CASSPGLAGGSGELFF. In DNA, the CDR3 is TGCGCCAGCAGCCCGGGACTAGCGGGAGGATCCGGGGAGCTGTTTTTT.

A single count supports this clone. The chain couples TRBV30 to TRBJ1-6; 10 bases fit TRBD1. CDR1 is GTSNPN and CDR2 is SVGIG in the germline V gene (reference sequence). The CDR3 spans 18 residues. V lost 4 bases and J lost 6; bases outside the gene matches: 15. CDR3 nucleotides: TGTGCCTGGAAAAAACGCCGGGACAGGGGTTATCCTAATTCACCCCTCCACTTT. Residues: CAWKKRRDRGYPNSPLHF.

In nucleotides, the CDR3 is TGCGCCAGCAGCCCCAGGGGGCCTGGAAACACCATATATTTT. It is translated as CASSPRGPGNTIYF. The chain combines TRBV5-1 with TRBJ1-3; 8 positions agree with TRBD1. This CDR3 is 14 amino acids long. The trim removed 4 bases at V and 2 bases at J, leaving 2 bases unmatched. The germline V gene has CDR1 SGHRS and CDR2 YFSETQ. The complete variable domain, with remaining parts taken from reference TRBV5-1 and TRBJ1-3, reads KAGVTQTPRYLIKTRGQQVTLSCSPISGHRSVSWYQQTPGQGLQFLFEYFSETQRNKGNFPGRFSGRQFSNSRSEMNVSTLELGDSALYLCASSPRGPGNTIYFGEGSWLTVV.

V is TRBV6-1 and J is TRBJ2-7, with a tentative D call TRBD2 (7 bases). Trimming cost V 3 bases and J 3 bases, with 18 bases left between them. Germline V gene sequence: CDR1 MNHNS, CDR2 SASEGT. CDR3 length: 16 amino acids. CDR3 in DNA: TGTGCCAGCAGTGATGAGTTCGGCGGGGGCATCTACGAGCAGTACTTC. This gives the protein CASSDEFGGGIYEQYF.

The chain carries TRBV28 and TRBJ2-1, with 8 nucleotides matching TRBD2. CDR1 is MDHEN and CDR2 is SYDVKM in the germline V gene. Trimming removed 2 bases from V and 10 bases from J; junction bases left unmatched: 4. CDR3 length: 13 amino acids. CDR3 protein: CASSLTSGNEQFF. The CDR3 DNA is TGTGCCAGCAGTTTAACTAGCGGAAACGAGCAGTTCTTC.